A single sample is the source of the 23 T cell receptor beta chains below, sequenced in a study of T cell responses to AZD1222 COVID-19 vaccine. TCRdb keeps only in-frame clones here, not all; method: immunoSEQ multiplex PCR. The table has some 180,000 clones, 94% seen once. The sample here was peripheral blood, taken 28 days after the second AZD1222 dose. These receptors were obtained from an adult who received the AZD1222 COVID-19 vaccine.

This chain uses TRBV12-3 or TRBV12-4 with TRBJ2-5; D uncertain. V dropped 5 bases and J dropped 3 bases, with 10 bases sitting between them. This CDR3 is 13 amino acids long. This CDR3 reads CASSPDTEETQYF. The CDR3 DNA is TGTGCCAGCAGTCCCGACACAGAAGAGACCCAGTACTTC.

The chain has TRBV7-9 and TRBJ1-4, with unresolved D. Germline CDR1 reads SEHNR; CDR2 reads FQNEAQ (reference sequence). The germline V and J ends were trimmed by 1 base and 7 bases, with 10 bases remaining between them. This CDR3 region has 14 residues. CDR3 in amino acids: CASSLVGTSEKLFF. CDR3 DNA sequence: TGTGCCAGCAGCTTAGTGGGTACCTCTGAAAAACTGTTTTTT.

This clone was detected only once. The chain is built from TRBV7-9 and TRBJ2-2; D remains unclear. CDR3 length: 15 amino acids. Germline assignment: CDR1 SEHNR and CDR2 FQNEAQ (reference sequence). The V end was cut by 5 bases, the J end by 0 bases, with 10 bases between. The CDR3 here is CASSGLASNTGELFF. CDR3 DNA sequence: TGTGCCAGCAGCGGCCTTGCATCGAACACCGGGGAGCTGTTTTTT.

The chain uses TRBV28 and TRBJ2-5; 9 bases line up with TRBD1. This CDR3 contains 15 residues. Trimming cost V 6 bases and J 5 bases; bases outside gene matches: 10. Germline CDR1 reads MDHEN; CDR2 reads SYDVKM. The CDR3 nucleotides read TGTGCCAGCAGCACCTCAAGGGACAGGGCTGAGACCCAGTACTTC. Encoded protein: CASSTSRDRAETQYF.

This sequence joins TRBV29-1 and TRBJ1-5; D gene uncertain. This CDR3 has 14 amino acids. The germline V gene encodes CDR1 SQVTM and CDR2 ANQGSEA. V was trimmed by 4 bases and J by 0 bases, leaving 10 bases between them. CDR3 DNA sequence: TGCAGCGTTGCTTCGGATTATAGCAATCAGCCCCAGCATTTT. Its protein is CSVASDYSNQPQHF.

V gene TRBV11-2 combines with J gene TRBJ1-4; weak D call: TRBD1 (6 bases). The CDR3 runs 16 residues. The germline CDR1 and CDR2 sequences are SGHAT and FQNNGV. The ends were cut back, 4 bases at V and 6 bases at J, with 18 bases in the middle. This chain's CDR3 is CASSSAQQGLDEKLFF. The CDR3 DNA follows: TGTGCCAGCAGCTCAGCGCAACAGGGTTTGGATGAAAAACTGTTTTTT.

The chain's CDR3 is CASSLVNLGYIQYF. CDR3 DNA: TGTGCCAGCAGCTTAGTTAATCTGGGGTACATTCAGTACTTC. This chain connects TRBV11-3 to TRBJ2-4; D not resolved. Trimming removed 1 base at V and 8 bases at J, with 12 bases between. Germline V gene lookup returns CDR1 SGHNT and CDR2 YENEEA. This CDR3 is built from 14 residues.

V gene TRBV7-9 combines with J gene TRBJ1-3, with 9 bases aligning to TRBD1. Germline lookup yields CDR1 SEHNR and CDR2 FQNEAQ (reference sequence). The CDR3 consists of 14 residues. Losses at the gene ends were 7 bases for V and 4 bases for J; bases not matched to a gene: 5. CDR3 region: CASNDRGSGNTIYF. Here the CDR3 DNA reads TGTGCCAGCAACGACAGGGGGTCAGGAAACACCATATATTTT.

J is TRBJ2-7 and V is TRBV4-1; D is unresolved. Germline-derived CDR1 and CDR2 are MGHRA and YSYEKL. Trimming stripped 3 bases from V and 1 base from J, with 10 bases between. The CDR3 is 14 residues long. This chain's CDR3 is CASSQATLSYEQYF. CDR3 coding DNA: TGCGCCAGCAGCCAGGCGACATTGTCCTACGAGCAGTACTTC.

The genes are TRBV3-1 (or the pseudogene TRBV3-2) and TRBJ2-2; 9 positions agree with TRBD2. V lost 0 bases to trimming and J lost 6 bases; unmatched junction nucleotides: 14. This CDR3 spans 19 amino acids. Germline assignment: CDR1 LGHDT and CDR2 YNNKEL (reference sequence). The CDR3 region has the DNA TGTGCCAGCAGCCAAGACGACCGGACCGGGACTAGCAACGCCGGGGAGCTGTTTTTT. Translating gives CASSQDDRTGTSNAGELFF.

This chain connects TRBV28 to TRBJ1-1; a possible D gene is TRBD1 (6 bases). The CDR3 has 15 residues. V lost 3 bases, J lost 4 bases, and 15 bases lay in between. Germline CDR1 and CDR2: MDHEN and SYDVKM. The CDR3 region has the DNA TGTGCCAGCAGTTTGGGGGGCGCGAGGGTCACTGAAGCTTTCTTT. It yields the protein CASSLGGARVTEAFF.

The chain joins TRBV4-1 to TRBJ2-2, with TRBD1 identical over 7 bases. There are 15 residues in the CDR3. Germline V gene lookup returns CDR1 MGHRA and CDR2 YSYEKL. Unmatched junction bases numbered 10, after V lost 5 bases and J lost 7 bases. CDR3 DNA: TGCGCCAGCAGCAGAGCAAGGGGGCAAAACGGGGAGCTGTTTTTT. This sequence encodes CASSRARGQNGELFF.

The chain uses TRBV3-1 (or the pseudogene TRBV3-2) and TRBJ1-4; TRBD1 is a possible D gene (6 bases). Trimming shortened V by 1 base and J by 5 bases, and 11 bases separated the two germline ends. Per the germline V gene, CDR1 is LGHDT and CDR2 is YNNKEL (reference sequence). The CDR3 length is 15 residues. For the CDR3, the DNA is TGTGCCAGCAGCCAAGTTTGGACAGCAAATGAAAAACTGTTTTTT. Protein sequence: CASSQVWTANEKLFF.

The V and J genes are TRBV5-1 and TRBJ1-4, with D possibly being TRBD1 (5 bases). Trimming took off 2 bases at V and 5 bases at J, with 10 bases between the two ends. From germline, CDR1 is SGHRS and CDR2 YFSETQ. The CDR3 length is 14 residues. CDR3 in amino acids: CASSFFAGNEKLFF. For the CDR3, the DNA is TGCGCCAGCAGCTTTTTTGCAGGGAATGAAAAACTGTTTTTT.

This rearrangement joins TRBV19 to TRBJ2-7; D is possibly TRBD1 (6 bases). Germline V gene lookup returns CDR1 LNHDA and CDR2 SQIVND (reference sequence). The CDR3 totals 15 residues. V dropped 6 bases and J dropped 2 bases, with 17 bases sitting between them. CDR3 coding DNA: TGTGCCAGTAGCAAACCGCAGGGGTTCCCCTACGAGCAGTACTTC. This codes for CASSKPQGFPYEQYF.

The chain couples TRBV6-5 to TRBJ2-7; D call uncertain. V lost 0 bases and J 2 bases, leaving 11 bases between the germline ends. The germline gives CDR1 MNHEY, CDR2 SVGAGI. The CDR3 sequence is 15 residues long. CDR3 bases: TGTGCCAGCAGTTACTCTAGTCGCAGTACCTACGAGCAGTACTTC. Residues: CASSYSSRSTYEQYF.

The V gene is TRBV19, the J gene TRBJ1-6; D possibly corresponds to TRBD1 (5 bases). The CDR3 is made up of 13 amino acids. Germline V lookup: CDR1 LNHDA, CDR2 SQIVND (reference sequence). Trimming pared 8 bases from V and 7 bases from J, leaving 12 bases between. The CDR3 coding sequence is TGTGCCAGTTCCTCGACAGACAATTCACCCCTCCACTTT. It encodes CASSSTDNSPLHF. Full variable domain (rest looked up from reference TRBV19 and TRBJ1-6): DGGITQSPKYLFRKEGQNVTLSCEQNLNHDAMYWYRQDPGQGLRLIYYSQIVNDFQKGDIAEGYSVSREKKESFPLTVTSAQKNPTAFYLCASSSTDNSPLHFGNGTRLTVT.

The chain combines TRBV9 with TRBJ2-1; D might be TRBD1 (5 bases). This CDR3 has 17 amino acids. Germline V gives CDR1 SGDLS, CDR2 YYNGEE. Trimming cost V 0 bases and J 0 bases, with 13 bases left between them. CDR3 in amino acids: CASSVGPGLSSYNEQFF. The CDR3 DNA reads as TGTGCCAGCAGCGTAGGTCCAGGGCTGAGCTCCTACAATGAGCAGTTCTTC.

This sequence joins TRBV9 and TRBJ2-2; D might be TRBD1 or TRBD2, each matching 5 bases. The CDR3 spans 16 residues. Germline V gives CDR1 SGDLS, CDR2 YYNGEE. Trimming stripped 0 bases from V and 1 base from J, with 10 bases between. This chain's CDR3 is CASSVEADKNTGELFF. The CDR3 bases are TGTGCCAGCAGCGTAGAAGCGGACAAGAACACCGGGGAGCTGTTTTTT. Looking up the rest from reference TRBV9 and TRBJ2-2 gives the full variable domain: DSGVTQTPKHLITATGQRVTLRCSPRSGDLSVYWYQQSLDQGLQFLIQYYNGEERAKGNILERFSAQQFPDLHSELNLSSLELGDSALYFCASSVEADKNTGELFFGEGSRLTVL.

This chain connects TRBV2 to TRBJ1-5, with D unresolved. The V gene lost 4 bases and the J gene lost 3 bases, with 16 bases spanning the gap. Germline values: CDR1 SNHLY, CDR2 FYNNEI. This CDR3 spans 16 amino acids. The CDR3 DNA reads as TGTGCCAGCAGTGTGAGCCAACTGAGGGTCAATCAGCCCCAGCATTTT. It specifies CASSVSQLRVNQPQHF.

J is TRBJ2-3 and V is TRBV18; 12 positions match TRBD2. J was trimmed by 6 bases and V by 3 bases; bases with no gene match: 10. Germline values: CDR1 KGHSH, CDR2 LQKENI. The CDR3 has 17 amino acids. The CDR3 sequence: CASSPASGRVPGDTQYF. DNA for the CDR3: TGTGCCAGCTCACCGGCTAGCGGGAGGGTGCCGGGGGATACGCAGTATTTT.

The chain couples TRBV25-1 to TRBJ1-1; no clear D. The V gene's germline CDR1 is MGHDK and CDR2 SYGVNS. The V end lost 10 bases, the J end lost 4 bases, and 16 bases lay between the germline ends. The CDR3 runs 13 residues. In DNA form, the CDR3 reads TGTGCCACTCGTTGGGGTCAGGCCACTGAAGCTTTCTTT. Translation gives CATRWGQATEAFF.

The chain recombines TRBV27 with TRBJ2-7, with TRBD1 matching 9 bases. CDR1 MNHEY and CDR2 SMNVEV come from the germline V gene (reference sequence). V gave up 2 bases and J gave up 4 bases; unmatched junction bases: 6. The CDR3 has 15 amino acids. DNA for the CDR3: TGTGCCAGCAGTTTAGGGGGACAGGGCCCATACGAGCAGTACTTC. Amino acids: CASSLGGQGPYEQYF.